The clone carrying this T cell receptor beta chain occurred a few times. These data originate in a study of T-cell reconstitution after alpha-beta-depleted transplantation in children. Library preparation (for TCRbeta) was performed with unique molecular identifiers. TCRdb itself ran the PCR reads through MiXCR, one entry per CDR3 protein. The sample consists of around 800,000 distinct CDR3 sequences, 15% to 20% of them appearing once. Trimming left V 0 bases short and J 7 bases short, with 4 bases between. CDR1 is SGHRS and CDR2 is YFSETQ in the germline V gene. CDR3 size: 12 residues. This sequence joins TRBV5-1 and TRBJ2-2; unclear D gene. This receptor was identified in a male patient younger than 18 who had a stem cell transplant for acute lymphoblastic leukemia, so the T cells may come from the graft donor. This material consisted of PBMCs, mostly from graft donor cells, taken 360 days after TCRalphabeta/CD19-depleted stem cell transplant. CDR3 protein: CASSLENGELFF. CDR3 nucleotide sequence: TGCGCCAGCAGCTTGGAAAACGGGGAGCTGTTTTTT.